The present entry profiles one T cell receptor beta chain with its context. What it recognizes is unknown. Only in-frame clones appear in the TCRdb table, and some are missing; sequencing was by immunoSEQ multiplex PCR. The sample lists around 15,000 clones; about 88% were seen once. The CDR3 is 13 amino acids. CDR1 is SGHVS, CDR2 FQNEAQ, per germline. Trimming left V 5 bases short and J 7 bases short, with 12 bases between. This entry is derived from a study of lymphopenia after photon versus proton radiotherapy. Study-wide points: Proton therapy kept repertoires fairly stable, unlike photons, which gained effector/memory cells. After the lymphocyte nadir, photon-treated repertoires showed oligoclonal expansion, especially of CD8+ Temra cells. Authors raise, but do not show, better survival with proton therapy.

The chain is built from TRBV7-8 and TRBJ1-3; D is unclear. The receptor was isolated from a woman in her sixties with cholangiocarcinoma. Some clones in this sample may be carry-over from other donors' samples. Sequencing was performed on peripheral blood, taken from a patient treated with proton-based radiotherapy. CDR3 coding DNA: TGTGCCAGCAGCGCCTGGTCAGTCAACACCATATATTTT. Its translation: CASSAWSVNTIYF.